The next 30 T cell receptor beta chains were all read from a single sample in a study of blood T cell repertoires in COVID-19. Libraries were prepared by immunoSEQ multiplex PCR; TCRdb keeps only in-frame clonotypes and omits some of them. The table lists roughly 40,000 clones, approximately 73% of them singletons. The specimen sequenced was peripheral blood. The receptors were gathered from an elderly man with acute or convalescent COVID-19.

J is TRBJ1-2 and V is TRBV21-1. TRBV21-1 is a recognized pseudogene. CDR3 length equals 16 residues. The CDR3, as DNA: TGTGCCAGCAGCCGAAGTGTGGAGAGACGCCTTTATGGCTACACCTTC. It is translated as CASSRSVERRLYGYTF.

The genes are TRBV19 and TRBJ2-5; 11 positions match TRBD2. V lost 1 base, J lost 5 bases, and 18 bases stayed unmatched. Germline CDR1 reads LNHDA; CDR2 reads SQIVND (reference sequence). The length of the CDR3 is 20 residues. The CDR3 DNA sequence: TGTGCCAGTAGTATAGGCCCCATCATAGGACTAGCGGGTTCGACGGAGACCCAGTACTTC. This encodes CASSIGPIIGLAGSTETQYF.

The chain joins TRBV28 to TRBJ1-2, with D tentatively TRBD1 (6 bases). CDR3 length: 13 residues. CDR1 and CDR2 from the germline V gene are MDHEN and SYDVKM. V lost 5 bases and J 8 bases, leaving 15 bases between the germline ends. The CDR3 DNA is TGTGCCAGCAGTGGACAGCCCCCCGAGGGCTACACCTTC. It is translated as CASSGQPPEGYTF.

This rearrangement joins TRBV2 to TRBJ1-2, with 7 bases matching TRBD1. The V gene end was trimmed by 8 bases and the J gene end by 7 bases; junction bases not matched to a gene: 7. Per germline, CDR1 SNHLY and CDR2 FYNNEI. CDR3 size: 12 residues. The CDR3 region has the DNA TGTGCCAGCGGGTACAGGGGTTCTGGCTACACCTTC. It encodes CASGYRGSGYTF.

The V call is TRBV12-3 or TRBV12-4, the J call TRBJ2-5; no clear D. This CDR3 spans 13 amino acids. Trimming took 4 bases from V and 1 from J, leaving 7 bases between them. The CDR3 coding sequence is TGTGCCAGCAGTTCAGGCCCCCAAGAGACCCAGTACTTC. It encodes CASSSGPQETQYF.

J is TRBJ2-3 and V is TRBV5-1; 9 positions agree with TRBD2. V shed 4 bases, J shed 0 bases, and the junction held 12 bases outside the gene matches. Germline CDR1 and CDR2: SGHRS and YFSETQ. This CDR3 is 18 amino acids long. The DNA of the CDR3 is TGCGCCAGCAGCAAGCTCCTAGCTAGCGGGGCTAGCACAGATACGCAGTATTTT. Its protein is CASSKLLASGASTDTQYF.

The chain links TRBV11-2 to TRBJ2-2, with 8 positions matching TRBD2. Germline V gene sequence: CDR1 SGHAT, CDR2 FQNNGV. CDR3 size: 13 residues. V lost 8 bases and J lost 6; bases outside the gene matches: 5. CDR3 nucleotides: TGTGCCAGCCGGCCGGGGGGGCCCGGGGAGCTGTTTTTT. This translates into CASRPGGPGELFF.

V is TRBV2 and J is TRBJ2-2, with 7 bases fitting TRBD2. V lost 3 bases to trimming and J lost 8 bases; unmatched junction nucleotides: 9. Germline CDR1 SNHLY, CDR2 FYNNEI. The CDR3 is 15 amino acids. The CDR3 DNA is TGTGCCAGCAGTGACGGCGGGAGCACCGGGGGGGAGCTGTTTTTT. Amino acids: CASSDGGSTGGELFF.

The DNA of the CDR3 is TGTGCCAGCAGTTCCGACAGGGTTAACACTGAAGCTTTCTTT. Translating gives CASSSDRVNTEAFF. This chain links TRBV27 with TRBJ1-1; the match to TRBD1 covers 7 bases. The CDR3 sequence is 14 residues long. Per the germline V gene, CDR1 is MNHEY and CDR2 is SMNVEV (reference sequence). Trimming removed 4 bases from V and 2 bases from J; junction bases left unmatched: 4.

This chain connects TRBV28 to TRBJ1-1; D remains unclear. CDR3 length: 14 residues. In germline, CDR1 is MDHEN, CDR2 SYDVKM. Between the trimmed V and J ends, which lost 5 bases and 4 bases, there was a span of 14 bases. The CDR3 reads CASSPEAGRTEAFF. The CDR3 nucleotides read TGTGCCAGCAGTCCCGAGGCGGGTCGCACTGAAGCTTTCTTT.

The chain carries TRBV5-1 and TRBJ1-1; D unclear. CDR1 and CDR2 from the germline V gene are SGHRS and YFSETQ. The V end was cut by 0 bases, the J end by 3 bases, with 15 bases between. CDR3 length: 16 residues. The CDR3 reads CASSLDLLRGDTEAFF. The DNA for the CDR3 is TGCGCCAGCAGCTTGGACCTCCTCCGAGGCGACACTGAAGCTTTCTTT.

The chain employs TRBV6-6 and TRBJ1-2; 9 bases fit TRBD1. The CDR3 is 15 residues long. Germline CDR1 MNHNY, CDR2 SVGAGI (reference sequence). V was clipped by 6 bases and J by 5 bases; unmatched bases: 10. CDR3 protein: CASSPSTGGRYGYTF. CDR3 in DNA: TGTGCCAGCAGCCCGTCGACAGGGGGACGGTATGGCTACACCTTC.

V usage is TRBV5-1 and J usage is TRBJ1-2; 7 bases match TRBD1. The J segment lost 4 bases and the V segment lost 0 bases, leaving 6 bases of the junction unmatched. The CDR3 spans 15 residues. Germline CDR1 is SGHRS and CDR2 is YFSETQ. CDR3 protein: CASSLGGQFSYGYTF. CDR3 coding DNA: TGCGCCAGCAGCTTGGGGGGACAGTTTTCCTATGGCTACACCTTC. Combining the CDR3 with reference TRBV5-1 and TRBJ1-2 gives the whole variable domain KAGVTQTPRYLIKTRGQQVTLSCSPISGHRSVSWYQQTPGQGLQFLFEYFSETQRNKGNFPGRFSGRQFSNSRSEMNVSTLELGDSALYLCASSLGGQFSYGYTFGSGTRLTVV.

The chain has TRBV3-1 (or the pseudogene TRBV3-2) and TRBJ1-2; D unclear. Germline V gene data show CDR1 as LGHDT and CDR2 as YNNKEL (reference sequence). V lost 1 base to trimming and J lost 8 bases, with 8 bases between them. The CDR3 is 12 residues long. The chain's CDR3 is CASSQVSGGYTF. The DNA for the CDR3 is TGTGCCAGCAGCCAAGTGTCAGGCGGCTACACCTTC.

V is TRBV19 and J is TRBJ1-5; 8 bases agree with TRBD1. V was pared by 6 bases and J by 5 bases, with 3 bases of the junction left unmatched. Germline V gene sequence: CDR1 LNHDA, CDR2 SQIVND (reference sequence). CDR3 length equals 13 residues. CDR3: CASSPQGDQPQHF. CDR3 nucleotide sequence: TGTGCCAGTAGCCCACAGGGGGATCAGCCCCAGCATTTT.

In its sample, this clone was seen a few times. This chain links TRBV18 with TRBJ1-2, with a weak D call TRBD1 (5 bases). CDR1 KGHSH and CDR2 LQKENI come from the germline V gene. Trimming took off 0 bases at V and 8 bases at J, with 16 bases between the two ends. The CDR3 contains 15 residues. CDR3 residues: CASSPPGLGNGGYTF. DNA for the CDR3: TGTGCCAGCTCACCACCGGGACTGGGGAACGGGGGCTACACCTTC. Looking up the rest from reference TRBV18 and TRBJ1-2 gives the full variable domain: NAGVMQNPRHLVRRRGQEARLRCSPMKGHSHVYWYRQLPEEGLKFMVYLQKENIIDESGMPKERFSAEFPKEGPSILRIQQVVRGDSAAYFCASSPPGLGNGGYTFGSGTRLTVV.

V and J are TRBV2 and TRBJ2-6; D not resolved. V shed 1 base and J shed 13 bases, with 11 bases lying between them. The CDR3 consists of 13 residues. Germline CDR1 SNHLY, CDR2 FYNNEI. The CDR3 sequence: CASSEVAGEVLTF. CDR3 bases: TGTGCCAGCAGTGAAGTGGCCGGAGAAGTCCTGACTTTC. The full variable domain, with the rest looked up from reference TRBV2 and TRBJ2-6, is EPEVTQTPSHQVTQMGQEVILRCVPISNHLYFYWYRQILGQKVEFLVSFYNNEISEKSEIFDDQFSVERPDGSNFTLKIRSTKLEDSAMYFCASSEVAGEVLTFGAGSRLTVL.

The chain employs TRBV5-1 and TRBJ2-7; 12 bases are a match to TRBD2. Germline-derived CDR1 and CDR2 are SGHRS and YFSETQ. CDR3 length equals 17 residues. Germline trimming cut 6 bases from V and 0 bases from J; bases unmatched to any gene: 10. CDR3 sequence: CASKWTSGAGSSYEQYF. The CDR3 DNA sequence: TGCGCCAGCAAGTGGACTAGCGGGGCCGGGAGCTCCTACGAGCAGTACTTC.

This clone was observed a handful of times. The chain has TRBV3-1 (or the pseudogene TRBV3-2) and TRBJ1-2, with 7 bases identical to TRBD1. The trim removed 4 bases at V and 2 bases at J, leaving 4 bases unmatched. The CDR3 has 14 amino acids. CDR1 is LGHDT and CDR2 is YNNKEL in the germline V gene (reference sequence). In DNA, the CDR3 is TGTGCCAGCAGCCTGGGACAGAGAAACTATGGCTACACCTTC. This encodes CASSLGQRNYGYTF.

The gene calls are TRBV29-1 and TRBJ1-1; perhaps TRBD1 as D (5 bases). Germline CDR1 reads SQVTM; CDR2 reads ANQGSEA. There are 12 residues in the CDR3. Trimming stripped 4 bases from V and 8 bases from J, with 14 bases between. CDR3 region: CSVGRQGLEAFF. CDR3 bases: TGCAGCGTTGGCCGGCAGGGTCTCGAAGCTTTCTTT.

The chain links TRBV5-6 to TRBJ1-3; TRBD1 matches 9 bases. Germline CDR1 and CDR2: SGHDT and YYEEEE. The trim removed 3 bases at V and 4 bases at J, leaving 8 bases unmatched. CDR3 length: 16 amino acids. CDR3 residues: CASSSRTGVWGNTIYF. In DNA, the CDR3 is TGTGCCAGCAGCTCAAGGACAGGGGTGTGGGGAAACACCATATATTTT.

The genes are TRBV10-3 and TRBJ1-2; no clear D gene. Germline loops: CDR1 ENHRY, CDR2 SYGVKD. CDR3 length: 13 amino acids. The ends were cut back, 4 bases at V and 2 bases at J, with 8 bases in the middle. The DNA of the CDR3 is TGTGCCATCAGTGGCGGGGAGAACTATGGCTACACCTTC. Residues: CAISGGENYGYTF.

The CDR3 nucleotides are TGTGCCATCAGTGAGACGGTAAATCAGCCCCAGCATTTT. Its protein is CAISETVNQPQHF. V gene TRBV10-3 combines with J gene TRBJ1-5; D unresolved. CDR3 size: 13 residues. Trimming left V 2 bases short and J 4 bases short, with 6 bases between. Per germline, CDR1 ENHRY and CDR2 SYGVKD.

This clone was seen more than once but under ten times. V and J are TRBV11-2 and TRBJ2-1; no clear D gene. Trimming stripped 1 base from V and 4 bases from J, with 5 bases between. In germline, CDR1 is SGHAT, CDR2 FQNNGV. The CDR3 contains 13 residues. CDR3 region: CASSLGPYNEQFF. Written as DNA, the CDR3 is TGTGCCAGCAGCTTAGGGCCGTACAATGAGCAGTTCTTC.

J is TRBJ2-1 and V is TRBV7-9; 8 bases agree with TRBD1. V shed 5 bases, J shed 6 bases, and the junction held 9 bases outside the gene matches. The germline V gene encodes CDR1 SEHNR and CDR2 FQNEAQ (reference sequence). The CDR3 is 15 amino acids. The CDR3 loop is CASSPLGTGFNEQFF. CDR3 nucleotide sequence: TGTGCCAGCAGCCCCCTTGGGACAGGATTCAATGAGCAGTTCTTC.

The chain couples TRBV19 to TRBJ1-5, with 8 bases identical to TRBD1. The CDR3 consists of 17 residues. Germline assignment: CDR1 LNHDA and CDR2 SQIVND (reference sequence). V was clipped by 0 bases and J by 6 bases; unmatched bases: 10. The CDR3 sequence is CASSIEVGRGLGQPQHF. CDR3 nucleotides: TGTGCCAGTAGTATAGAGGTGGGCAGGGGGCTGGGTCAGCCCCAGCATTTT. Together with reference TRBV19 and TRBJ1-5, the CDR3 gives the full variable domain: DGGITQSPKYLFRKEGQNVTLSCEQNLNHDAMYWYRQDPGQGLRLIYYSQIVNDFQKGDIAEGYSVSREKKESFPLTVTSAQKNPTAFYLCASSIEVGRGLGQPQHFGDGTRLSIL.

This clone was picked up one time. V gene TRBV11-2 combines with J gene TRBJ1-5, with D tentatively TRBD1 (5 bases). This CDR3 has 15 residues. Deletions cut 0 bases from V and 4 bases from J, with 10 bases between. Germline V gives CDR1 SGHAT, CDR2 FQNNGV. The CDR3 reads CASSLDPGRNQPQHF. The CDR3 DNA reads as TGTGCCAGCAGCTTAGATCCAGGGAGGAATCAGCCCCAGCATTTT.

This clone was seen more than once but under ten times. The chain has TRBV5-4 and TRBJ1-2, with D unresolved. Between the trimmed V and J ends, which lost 1 base and 7 bases, there was a span of 17 bases. Germline V gene sequence: CDR1 SGHNT, CDR2 YYREEE (reference sequence). This CDR3 region has 15 residues. The DNA for the CDR3 is TGTGCCAGCAGCTTGTGTGAGGGAGGACTGTGTGGCTACACCTTC. Its translation is CASSLCEGGLCGYTF.

The chain carries TRBV6-1 and TRBJ2-6; no reliable D call. V lost 0 bases and J lost 0, with 6 bases in between. Germline CDR1 reads MNHNS; CDR2 reads SASEGT. The CDR3 runs 16 residues. This chain's CDR3 is CASSEAAVSGANVLTF. In DNA, the CDR3 is TGTGCCAGCAGTGAAGCGGCGGTCTCTGGGGCCAACGTCCTGACTTTC.

Regarding this clone: Germline is not matched at one junction end, which may reflect a read error. The chain combines TRBV20-1 with TRBJ2-1; 10 bases are shared with TRBD2. Germline loops: CDR1 DFQATT, CDR2 SNEGSKA (reference sequence). The CDR3 contains 13 residues. CDR3 region: CSASGSGRNEQLF. DNA of the CDR3: TGCAGTGCTAGTGGTAGCGGGAGGAATGAGCAGCTCTTC.